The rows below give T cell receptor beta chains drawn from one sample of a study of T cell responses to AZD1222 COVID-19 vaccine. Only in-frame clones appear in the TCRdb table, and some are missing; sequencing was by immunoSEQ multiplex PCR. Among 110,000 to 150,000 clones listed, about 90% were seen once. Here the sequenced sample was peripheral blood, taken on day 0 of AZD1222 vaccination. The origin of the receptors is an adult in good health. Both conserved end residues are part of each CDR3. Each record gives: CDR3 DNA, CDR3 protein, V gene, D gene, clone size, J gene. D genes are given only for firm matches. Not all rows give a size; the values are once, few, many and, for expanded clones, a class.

DNA: TGTGCCAGCAGCGTAGCGGACTCTTACAATGAGCAGTTCTTC
CDR3: CASSVADSYNEQFF
V: TRBV9
D: NA
size: NA
J: TRBJ2-1

DNA: TGTGCCAGCAGCAAAGACTGCGGACAGGGGGCTAATGAGCAGTTCTTC
CDR3: CASSKDCGQGANEQFF
V: TRBV21-1
D: NA
size: NA
J: TRBJ2-1

DNA: TGTGCCAGCAGCTTGTTGTCAGCGGGACGTGGGAATCAGCCCCAGCATTTT
CDR3: CASSLLSAGRGNQPQHF
V: TRBV5-8
D: NA
size: NA
J: TRBJ1-5

DNA: TGTGCCAGCAGTGAGCGTCATGCGCGGCGAGAGACCCAGTACTTC
CDR3: CASSERHARRETQYF
V: TRBV6-1
D: NA
size: NA
J: TRBJ2-5

DNA: TGTGCCTGGAGTGGGGGGACAGATAATCAGCCCCAGCATTTT
CDR3: CAWSGGTDNQPQHF
V: TRBV30
D: TRBD1
size: NA
J: TRBJ1-5

DNA: TGTGCCAGCAGCTTATTTCTCAGGACAGGGGGCGGGAGCACTGAAGCTTTCTTT
CDR3: CASSLFLRTGGGSTEAFF
V: TRBV13
D: TRBD1
size: once
J: TRBJ1-1

DNA: TGTGCCATCGGGGATTCTCCCGGGGCCACAGATACGCAGTATTTT
CDR3: CAIGDSPGATDTQYF
V: TRBV10-3
D: NA
size: NA
J: TRBJ2-3

DNA: TGTGCCAGTATGGACAGGGTGAAAAACAATGAGCAGTTCTTC
CDR3: CASMDRVKNNEQFF
V: TRBV19
D: TRBD1
size: NA
J: TRBJ2-1

DNA: TGTGCCAGCAGCCAACGGGACAGGGACTACGAGCAGTACTTC
CDR3: CASSQRDRDYEQYF
V: TRBV13
D: TRBD1
size: NA
J: TRBJ2-7

DNA: TGCGCCAGCAGCTTGGCAGGGTTCGAGCAGTACTTC
CDR3: CASSLAGFEQYF
V: TRBV5-1
D: NA
size: NA
J: TRBJ2-7

DNA: TGCAGCGTTGAAGATCGATCGGCCAGCACAGATACGCAGTATTTT
CDR3: CSVEDRSASTDTQYF
V: TRBV29-1
D: NA
size: NA
J: TRBJ2-3

DNA: TGTGCCAGCAGCTTAAGGTGGGGGGCCGAAAGCTCTGGAAACACCATATATTTT
CDR3: CASSLRWGAESSGNTIYF
V: TRBV7-2
D: NA
size: NA
J: TRBJ1-3

DNA: TGTGCCAGCAGCTTAACTCAGGGACTTTACAATGAGCAGTTCTTC
CDR3: CASSLTQGLYNEQFF
V: TRBV11-2
D: NA
size: NA
J: TRBJ2-1

DNA: TGTGCCAGCAGTTCTACGGATAGCTATGGCTACACCTTC
CDR3: CASSSTDSYGYTF
V: TRBV12-3/TRBV12-4
D: NA
size: few
J: TRBJ1-2

DNA: TGTGCCAGCAGCGTAGACGGAGTAGCGGCCTACAATGAGCAGTTCTTC
CDR3: CASSVDGVAAYNEQFF
V: TRBV9
D: NA
size: NA
J: TRBJ2-1

DNA: TGTGCCAGCAGCTTAGGCGCAGGGATCACCGGGGAGCTGTTTTTT
CDR3: CASSLGAGITGELFF
V: TRBV7-9
D: NA
size: NA
J: TRBJ2-2

DNA: TGTGCCAGCAGCTTGACCGGGGCTAGCGGGAGGAATGAGCAGTTCTTC
CDR3: CASSLTGASGRNEQFF
V: TRBV7-6
D: TRBD2
size: NA
J: TRBJ2-1

DNA: TGTGCCACCAGTCACCACCATAACCGGGACAGATCAGCATGGCAGAACACAGATACGCAGTATTTT
CDR3: CATSHHHNRDRSAWQNTDTQYF
V: TRBV24-1
D: TRBD1
size: NA
J: TRBJ2-3

DNA: TGTGCCAGCAGCCACCGGGGGGACAGGGTTAGGCGTTACGGCTACACCTTC
CDR3: CASSHRGDRVRRYGYTF
V: TRBV5-4
D: TRBD1
size: NA
J: TRBJ1-2

DNA: TGTGCCAGCAGTTACCCTGGTGGAGGGGATGGAAACACCATATATTTT
CDR3: CASSYPGGGDGNTIYF
V: TRBV6-5
D: NA
size: NA
J: TRBJ1-3

DNA: TGTGCCAGCAGTCCCGCACGAGAGACCCAGTACTTC
CDR3: CASSPARETQYF
V: TRBV12-3/TRBV12-4
D: NA
size: NA
J: TRBJ2-5

DNA: TGCAGCGTTGCGGGTGTATTAGGGGTTTACGAGCAGTACTTC
CDR3: CSVAGVLGVYEQYF
V: TRBV29-1
D: NA
size: NA
J: TRBJ2-7

DNA: TGTGCCAGCAGTTTATATAGCCCCGGACAATCCATGTTTATGAATTCACCCCTCCACTTT
CDR3: CASSLYSPGQSMFMNSPLHF
V: TRBV27
D: NA
size: NA
J: TRBJ1-6

DNA: TGTGCCAGCAGCTTAGATCTGTGGAGCGGTTCCCAAGAGACCCAGTACTTC
CDR3: CASSLDLWSGSQETQYF
V: TRBV7-2
D: NA
size: NA
J: TRBJ2-5

DNA: TGTGCCAGTCGCGTGGGACTTGAGAATTCACCCCTCCACTTT
CDR3: CASRVGLENSPLHF
V: TRBV19
D: NA
size: NA
J: TRBJ1-6

DNA: TGTGCCAGCAGCCCGCTTGACCCCGGACAGAACTATGGCTACACCTTC
CDR3: CASSPLDPGQNYGYTF
V: TRBV4-2
D: NA
size: NA
J: TRBJ1-2

DNA: TGCGCCAGCAGCCCCTCGACAGGGCGTGGACCCTTCTATGGCTACACCTTC
CDR3: CASSPSTGRGPFYGYTF
V: TRBV4-1
D: TRBD1
size: NA
J: TRBJ1-2

DNA: TGTGCCAGCAGCCTACATACCGGGACTAGCGGGAGCGGCGACAATGAGCAGTTCTTC
CDR3: CASSLHTGTSGSGDNEQFF
V: TRBV3-1/TRBV3-2
D: TRBD2
size: NA
J: TRBJ2-1